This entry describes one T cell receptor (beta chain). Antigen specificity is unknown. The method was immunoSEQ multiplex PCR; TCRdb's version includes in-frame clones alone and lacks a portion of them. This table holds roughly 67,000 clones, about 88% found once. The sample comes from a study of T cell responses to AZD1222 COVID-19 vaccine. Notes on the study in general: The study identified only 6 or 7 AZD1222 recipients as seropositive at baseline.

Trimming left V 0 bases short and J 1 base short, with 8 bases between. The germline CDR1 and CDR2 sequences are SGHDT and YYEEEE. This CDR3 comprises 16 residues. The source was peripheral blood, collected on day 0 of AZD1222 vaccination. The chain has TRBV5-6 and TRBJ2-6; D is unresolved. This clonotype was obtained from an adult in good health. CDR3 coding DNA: TGTGCCAGCAGCTTGGTGGCGGAATCTGGGGCCAACGTCCTGACTTTC. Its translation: CASSLVAESGANVLTF. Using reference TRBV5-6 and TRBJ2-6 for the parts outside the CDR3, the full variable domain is DAGVTQSPTHLIKTRGQQVTLRCSPKSGHDTVSWYQQALGQGPQFIFQYYEEEERQRGNFPDRFSGHQFPNYSSELNVNALLLGDSALYLCASSLVAESGANVLTFGAGSRLTVL.